Ten or more counts support the clone carrying this T cell receptor (beta chain). What it binds is not known. Preparation of the TCRbeta library used unique molecular identifiers. TCRdb reprocessed the PCR reads with MiXCR, giving one entry per CDR3 protein. The sample shows about 32,000 distinct CDR3 sequences, around 7% of them seen only once. These data originate in a study of T-cell reconstitution after alpha-beta-depleted transplantation in children. General observations from the study: About two months after transplant, alpha-beta T cells reportedly came from several hundred expanded graft clones. Newly made T cells mostly supplied T-cell counts and diversity one year after transplant. In some patients, recipient T cells and intrathymic progenitors surviving conditioning explained high day-60 diversity.

The material was peripheral blood, obtained 60 days after TCRalphabeta/CD19-depleted stem cell transplant. This clonotype was obtained from a child younger than two who had a stem cell transplant for acute myeloid leukemia, so the T cells may come from the graft donor.

CDR3 bases: TGTGCCAGCAGCCTTAGCGCGTCCTACGAGCAGTACTTC. Its protein is CASSLSASYEQYF. V gene TRBV7-6 combines with J gene TRBJ2-7, with a weak D call TRBD2 (5 bases). CDR1 is SGHVS, CDR2 FNYEAQ, per germline. Trimming removed 5 bases from V and 1 base from J, with 9 bases in between. The CDR3 covers 13 residues.